This is a list of T cell receptor beta chains from one sample in a study of T-cell memory formation after mild COVID-19. TCRdb fed the 5' RACE reads into MiXCR, producing one record per CDR3 protein. Altogether 450,000 or so distinct CDR3 sequences are present, roughly 20% being singletons, with the ten largest covering roughly 8.4%. Sequenced material: PBMCs or a T cell subset sorted from them (not recorded which). The receptor source for this set is an adult woman who had mild COVID-19 (a few samples of this study predate the infection). Cell type and time point are not known. Both conserved end residues are part of each CDR3. The order of the fields is CDR3 protein, clone size, J gene, V gene. Only some rows state a clone size, as once, few, many or a class for expanded clones.

CASSSPSLGNEQFF,few,TRBJ2-1,TRBV7-3
CASSLEAPRGNTEAFF,.,TRBJ1-1,TRBV5-1
CASSQDFGISGTEAFF,.,TRBJ1-1,TRBV4-1
CASSLAKKPYKTPNCSYEQYF,few,TRBJ2-7,TRBV21-1
CASSPRPGEVGEQYF,.,TRBJ2-7,TRBV5-1
CASSLQGVSMYGYTF,.,TRBJ1-2,TRBV7-2
CASSRDKLGETQYF,few,TRBJ2-5,TRBV4-2
CATSDTTGTQHF,.,TRBJ1-5,TRBV24-1
CASSKAQAGRVGELFF,.,TRBJ2-2,TRBV21-1
CASSFTSSNYGYTF,.,TRBJ1-2,TRBV5-1
CASSNPERGDTEAFF,few,TRBJ1-1,TRBV21-1
CASSLGTLGNTEAFF,few,TRBJ1-1,TRBV11-2
CASSHPGDGNTEAFF,few,TRBJ1-1,TRBV7-9
CASRSQGDQPQHF,.,TRBJ1-5,TRBV27
CASRFGTWTDTQYF,.,TRBJ2-3,TRBV19
CASSLSGRYFPEAFF,.,TRBJ1-1,TRBV27
CASSLGRGRGAGELFF,once,TRBJ2-2,TRBV7-9
CAWIGSGGVGNEQFF,few,TRBJ2-1,TRBV30
CAISEGGLISYEQYF,few,TRBJ2-7,TRBV10-3
CASSPEGGRRMNTEAFF,.,TRBJ1-1,TRBV5-1
CASSHRGAAGGTDTQYF,few,TRBJ2-3,TRBV6-2/TRBV6-3
CATSRSVGYEQYF,few,TRBJ2-7,TRBV15
CATSRGKGRSTPQHF,.,TRBJ1-5,TRBV15
CASSTGLAGDRNEQFF,.,TRBJ2-1,TRBV6-6
CASSQAPHRSTNEKLFF,many,TRBJ1-4,TRBV4-1
CASRSPSSGSSYEQYF,few,TRBJ2-7,TRBV6-6
CASSLAHGSMNTEAFF,few,TRBJ1-1,TRBV7-9